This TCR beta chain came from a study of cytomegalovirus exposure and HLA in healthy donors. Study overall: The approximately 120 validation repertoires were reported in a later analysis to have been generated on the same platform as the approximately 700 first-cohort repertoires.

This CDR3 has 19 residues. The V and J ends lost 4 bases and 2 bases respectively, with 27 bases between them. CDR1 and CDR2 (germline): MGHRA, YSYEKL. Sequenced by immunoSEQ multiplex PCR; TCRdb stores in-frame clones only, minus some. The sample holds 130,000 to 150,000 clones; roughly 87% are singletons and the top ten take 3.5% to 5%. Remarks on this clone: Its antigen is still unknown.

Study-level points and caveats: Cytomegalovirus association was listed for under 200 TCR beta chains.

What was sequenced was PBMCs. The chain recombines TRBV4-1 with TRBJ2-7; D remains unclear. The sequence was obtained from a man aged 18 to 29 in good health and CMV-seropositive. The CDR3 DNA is TGCGCCAGCAGCCCCTTCTCCAGTGTTCTACTAACAACCGCCTACGAGCAGTACTTC. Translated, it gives CASSPFSSVLLTTAYEQYF.